A selection of T cell receptor beta chains follows, all from one sample in a study of PD-1 blockade in classical Hodgkin lymphoma. Produced via immunoSEQ multiplex PCR; TCRdb's table is partial and in-frame only. The sample consists of roughly 60,000 clones, 90% of them appearing once. Sequenced here: peripheral blood mononuclear cells (PBMCs), sampled at baseline. The receptors shown here come from a human donor with classical Hodgkin lymphoma. Each CDR3 is given without its conserved first and last residue.

ASSIPGLYEQY	TRBJ2-7	TRBV19
ASSPGTGSYYGYT	TRBJ1-2	TRBV9
ASSLINEQF	TRBJ2-1	TRBV28
ASSLGLEANIQY	TRBJ2-4	TRBV27
ASTVDPQTDFYGYT	TRBJ1-2	TRBV19
ARSLRRGSEETQY	TRBJ2-5	TRBV5-3
ASSRQDGSSYEQY	TRBJ2-7	TRBV18
ASRQGRNQPQH	TRBJ1-5	TRBV6-5
ASSYGGTDTQY	TRBJ2-3	TRBV6-5
ASSQSRREETQY	TRBJ2-5	TRBV4-1
ASSLRGADEKLF	TRBJ1-4	TRBV11-1
ASSLADTQY	TRBJ2-3	TRBV28
ASAPGQNSNQPQH	TRBJ1-5	TRBV27
ASSQDRVGNQPQH	TRBJ1-5	TRBV6-5
ASSVSLGREQY	TRBJ2-7	TRBV6-1
ASSPPGGGSSYNEQF	TRBJ2-1	TRBV28
ASSFPPTGRTEAF	TRBJ1-1	TRBV7-9
SADRVEAF	TRBJ1-1	TRBV20-1
ASSQTNRAWSYT	TRBJ1-2	TRBV6-5
ASSALGSSGTDTQY	TRBJ2-3	TRBV9
ASSLVSRNTEAF	TRBJ1-1	TRBV5-5
ASSLVQEDSPLH	TRBJ1-6	TRBV5-6
ASSSQESSYNEQF	TRBJ2-1	TRBV13
ASSLGTGGGEQY	TRBJ2-7	TRBV28